These 21 T cell receptor beta chains originate from one sample sequenced in a study of OX40 agonist ivuxolimab in advanced cancers. Profiling relied on immunoSEQ multiplex PCR, and the TCRdb table lists in-frame clones only, not all of them. The sample lists about 80,000 clones; just under 85% were seen once. Sequences were derived from CD4+ or CD8+ T cells sorted from blood, sampled in a trial of the OX40 agonist ivuxolimab. These receptors were obtained from an adult with an advanced solid tumor such as melanoma, head and neck, liver or kidney cancer.

The rearrangement uses TRBV7-2 and TRBJ1-1; TRBD1 aligns across 7 bases. Germline-derived CDR1 and CDR2 are SGHTA and FQGNSA. The length of the CDR3 is 13 residues. After removal of 5 bases from V and 6 bases from J, the junction contained 6 bases not matched to a gene. CDR3 bases: TGTGCCAGCAGCCCGGCAGGGGGTTCTGAAGCTTTCTTT. This codes for CASSPAGGSEAFF.

This rearrangement joins TRBV7-9 to TRBJ1-3, with TRBD1 matching 9 bases. The germline V gene has CDR1 SEHNR and CDR2 FQNEAQ (reference sequence). This CDR3 is 16 amino acids long. V lost 3 bases, J lost 3 bases, and 6 bases stayed unmatched. CDR3 sequence reads: CASSLGQGTGGNTIYF. Written as DNA, the CDR3 is TGTGCCAGCAGCTTGGGACAGGGAACGGGTGGAAACACCATATATTTT.

V usage is TRBV19 and J usage is TRBJ1-5, with D maybe TRBD1 (6 bases). The CDR3 contains 20 residues. The V gene lost 1 base and the J gene lost 3 bases, with 25 bases spanning the gap. Per the germline V gene, CDR1 is LNHDA and CDR2 is SQIVND (reference sequence). For the CDR3, the DNA is TGTGCCAGTAGTATAGGCTCACGCTTGGACAGAAAAGAAACCAATCAGCCCCAGCATTTT. The encoded protein is CASSIGSRLDRKETNQPQHF.

This sequence joins TRBV14 and TRBJ1-2; the D is unclear. In germline, CDR1 is SGHDN, CDR2 FVKESK. This CDR3 comprises 13 residues. Trimming shortened V by 7 bases and J by 4 bases, and 13 bases separated the two germline ends. The CDR3 coding sequence is TGTGCCAGCAACGACTGGGGAGGCTATGGCTACACCTTC. It specifies CASNDWGGYGYTF.

The chain links TRBV19 to TRBJ2-1; 7 bases fit TRBD2. Trimming cost V 1 base and J 4 bases; bases outside gene matches: 7. The length of the CDR3 is 16 residues. Per the germline V gene, CDR1 is LNHDA and CDR2 is SQIVND (reference sequence). Here the CDR3 reads CASSIAPSGAYNEQFF. CDR3 DNA sequence: TGTGCCAGTAGTATAGCTCCGAGCGGGGCTTACAATGAGCAGTTCTTC. The whole variable domain, remainder taken from reference TRBV19 and TRBJ2-1, is DGGITQSPKYLFRKEGQNVTLSCEQNLNHDAMYWYRQDPGQGLRLIYYSQIVNDFQKGDIAEGYSVSREKKESFPLTVTSAQKNPTAFYLCASSIAPSGAYNEQFFGPGTRLTVL.

The V and J genes are TRBV9 and TRBJ1-4; D gene ambiguous. The CDR3 runs 14 residues. The germline V gene has CDR1 SGDLS and CDR2 YYNGEE. Trimming took off 2 bases at V and 4 bases at J, with 9 bases between the two ends. The CDR3 coding sequence is TGTGCCAGCAGCGTTGGCGGGAATAATGAAAAACTGTTTTTT. Residues: CASSVGGNNEKLFF.

The V gene is TRBV2, the J gene TRBJ1-6; D remains unclear. Germline assignment: CDR1 SNHLY and CDR2 FYNNEI. The V end was cut by 4 bases, the J end by 9 bases, with 7 bases between. CDR3 length equals 12 residues. The CDR3 here is CASSVRISPLHF. As DNA, the CDR3 is TGTGCCAGCAGTGTCAGGATTTCACCCCTCCACTTT.

The chain uses TRBV7-9 and TRBJ2-7; 8 nucleotides match TRBD1. This CDR3 is built from 16 residues. Germline loops: CDR1 SEHNR, CDR2 FQNEAQ (reference sequence). Unmatched junction bases numbered 9, after V lost 5 bases and J lost 0 bases. CDR3 residues: CASSTPGQENSYEQYF. For the CDR3, the DNA is TGTGCCAGCAGCACCCCGGGACAGGAGAACTCCTACGAGCAGTACTTC.

The chain links TRBV29-1 to TRBJ2-4; TRBD2 agrees at 10 bases. With V trimmed by 6 bases and J by 9 bases, 8 bases remained unmatched. CDR3 length: 13 amino acids. Looked up from germline, CDR1 is SQVTM and CDR2 is ANQGSEA. The CDR3 DNA follows: TGCAGCGTGTCACTAGCGGGATCGGGCATTCAGTACTTC. This encodes CSVSLAGSGIQYF.

This rearrangement joins TRBV2 to TRBJ2-3, with D maybe TRBD2 (6 bases). The CDR3 runs to 15 residues. The germline CDR1 and CDR2 sequences are SNHLY and FYNNEI. V lost 8 bases, J lost 2 bases, and 17 bases lay in between. Here the CDR3 reads CASFGSYSNTDTQYF. CDR3 bases: TGTGCCAGCTTCGGGAGCTATTCCAACACAGATACGCAGTATTTT.

J is TRBJ1-5 and V is TRBV15; possibly TRBD1 for D (5 bases). Trimming took off 0 bases at V and 3 bases at J, with 12 bases between the two ends. CDR1 is LNHNV and CDR2 is YYDKDF in the germline V gene (reference sequence). This CDR3 is built from 16 residues. The CDR3: CATSREGQTTNQPQHF. CDR3 nucleotides: TGTGCCACCAGCAGAGAAGGACAAACGACCAATCAGCCCCAGCATTTT.

The chain carries TRBV30 and TRBJ1-6; no clear D. The CDR3 has 13 amino acids. The germline CDR1 and CDR2 sequences are GTSNPN and SVGIG (reference sequence). DNA for the CDR3: TGTGCTTTTTTGGGTTCCTATAATTCACCCCTCCACTTT. It specifies CAFLGSYNSPLHF.

The V gene is TRBV5-6, the J gene TRBJ2-5, with 7 nucleotides matching TRBD2. The CDR3 is 15 residues long. The V segment lost 8 bases and the J segment 2 bases; nucleotides outside the gene matches: 12. Germline assignment: CDR1 SGHDT and CDR2 YYEEEE. CDR3 in amino acids: CASTLGPSGQETQYF. The CDR3 nucleotides read TGTGCCAGTACCTTGGGGCCTAGCGGACAAGAGACCCAGTACTTC.

This chain links TRBV19 with TRBJ2-1; D remains unclear. The V end lost 5 bases, the J end lost 5 bases, and 10 bases lay between the germline ends. The CDR3 contains 13 residues. Germline V gene data show CDR1 as LNHDA and CDR2 as SQIVND (reference sequence). For the CDR3, the DNA is TGTGCCAGTAGTTTAACATTGAACAATGAGCAGTTCTTC. It codes for CASSLTLNNEQFF. Together with reference TRBV19 and TRBJ2-1, the CDR3 gives the full variable domain: DGGITQSPKYLFRKEGQNVTLSCEQNLNHDAMYWYRQDPGQGLRLIYYSQIVNDFQKGDIAEGYSVSREKKESFPLTVTSAQKNPTAFYLCASSLTLNNEQFFGPGTRLTVL.

The chain uses TRBV5-1 and TRBJ2-1; tentatively, D is TRBD1 or TRBD2 (5 bases each). This CDR3 contains 14 residues. Per germline, CDR1 SGHRS and CDR2 YFSETQ. V shed 7 bases and J shed 6 bases, with 17 bases lying between them. CDR3 coding DNA: TGCGCCAGCTCCCTCGGGGCAGCTAGCAATGAGCAGTTCTTC. This codes for CASSLGAASNEQFF.

This chain uses TRBV5-6 with TRBJ2-1; D unclear. Looked up from germline, CDR1 is SGHDT and CDR2 is YYEEEE. This CDR3 has 15 amino acids. The ends were cut back, 0 bases at V and 0 bases at J, with 7 bases in the middle. CDR3 residues: CASSLGVDSYNEQFF. The CDR3 nucleotides are TGTGCCAGCAGCTTGGGAGTGGACTCCTACAATGAGCAGTTCTTC. The full variable domain, rest sourced from reference TRBV5-6 and TRBJ2-1, is DAGVTQSPTHLIKTRGQQVTLRCSPKSGHDTVSWYQQALGQGPQFIFQYYEEEERQRGNFPDRFSGHQFPNYSSELNVNALLLGDSALYLCASSLGVDSYNEQFFGPGTRLTVL.

The V and J genes are TRBV10-3 and TRBJ2-7, with TRBD2 matching 10 bases. The V gene end was trimmed by 2 bases and the J gene end by 4 bases; junction bases not matched to a gene: 2. Germline V gives CDR1 ENHRY, CDR2 SYGVKD. This CDR3 contains 14 residues. CDR3: CAISETSGIYEQYF. CDR3 nucleotide sequence: TGTGCCATCAGTGAGACTAGCGGGATTTACGAGCAGTACTTC.

Comment on this clone: The same CDR3 also results from other DNA sequences found in this sample. This chain connects TRBV5-8 to TRBJ1-2; D is uncertain. The V gene lost 4 bases and the J gene lost 6 bases, with 13 bases spanning the gap. This CDR3 comprises 13 residues. The germline V gene has CDR1 SGHTS and CDR2 YDEGEE. The DNA of the CDR3 is TGTGCCAGCAGCCAGACCCCCCGGCATGGCTACACCTTC. Amino acids: CASSQTPRHGYTF. The entire variable domain, with the rest obtained from reference TRBV5-8 and TRBJ1-2, is as follows: EAGVTQSPTHLIKTRGQQATLRCSPISGHTSVYWYQQALGLGLQFLLWYDEGEERNRGNFPPRFSGRQFPNYSSELNVNALELEDSALYLCASSQTPRHGYTFGSGTRLTVV.

The genes are TRBV5-1 and TRBJ1-2, with no clear D. Trimming removed 0 bases from V and 4 bases from J, with 4 bases in between. The CDR3 extends over 12 amino acids. Looked up from germline, CDR1 is SGHRS and CDR2 is YFSETQ. The DNA for the CDR3 is TGCGCCAGCAGCTTGGTGGGCTATGGCTACACCTTC. The encoded protein is CASSLVGYGYTF.

This clone was seen a single time. J is TRBJ2-7 and V is TRBV6-1, with a weak D call TRBD1 (6 bases). The germline V gene encodes CDR1 MNHNS and CDR2 SASEGT. The CDR3 runs to 14 residues. V was cut by 5 bases and J by 2 bases, with 13 bases left in between. Here the CDR3 reads CASSTRTEAYEQYF. The CDR3 bases are TGTGCCAGCAGTACACGGACAGAAGCCTACGAGCAGTACTTC.

The V gene is TRBV30, the J gene TRBJ2-1; D might be TRBD1 or TRBD2, each matching 5 bases. Between the trimmed V and J ends, which lost 7 bases and 3 bases, there was a span of 16 bases. From germline, CDR1 is GTSNPN and CDR2 SVGIG (reference sequence). The CDR3 loop spans 14 amino acids. The CDR3 sequence: CASEPGTGYNEQFF. The CDR3 DNA follows: TGTGCCTCAGAACCCGGGACGGGCTACAATGAGCAGTTCTTC.